The entry that follows covers one TCR beta chain sequence. Per the authors' pipeline: Reference gene primer amplification gave nucleated cell count estimates. Sequenced by immunoSEQ multiplex PCR; TCRdb stores in-frame clones only, minus some. V and J calls and clone size are as listed in that table; D and trimming were resolved from the DNA. The table shows 310,000 or so clones, with 75% to 90% occurring only once. This specimen comes from a study of blood T cell repertoires in COVID-19. At the level of the study: COVID-19 samples, acute and convalescent, were from the United States, Italy and Spain. Nucleic acid was either cDNA or gDNA, and it came from T cells, B-cell-depleted T cells, or PBMCs.

The receptor comes from a woman between 50 and 59 years old who had recovered from COVID-19. The sample consisted of peripheral blood.

The CDR3 coding sequence is TGCAGCGTTGAAAGGGGAGCGGGGGGCCGAACCGGGGAGCTGTTTTTT. Protein product: CSVERGAGGRTGELFF. The J gene is TRBJ2-2, the V gene TRBV29-1; 9 bases are shared with TRBD2. V trimming: 2 bases; J trimming: 5 bases; junction bases outside the gene matches: 9. Germline V lookup: CDR1 SQVTM, CDR2 ANQGSEA. The CDR3 is made up of 16 amino acids.